This T cell receptor beta chain came from a study of breast tumors, draining lymph nodes, adjacent tissues. Study-level points and caveats: Tumor and nontumor repertoires were significantly more similar in luminal-like than in basal-like breast cancer. The data were judged consistent with most tumor T cells coming from lymph node and expanding in tumor.

CDR3 length: 16 residues. Trimming cost V 1 base and J 3 bases; bases outside gene matches: 4. The V gene's germline CDR1 is LGHNT and CDR2 FRNRAP. TCRdb re-called the multiplex PCR reads through MiXCR, storing one row per CDR3 protein. The sample records fewer than 250,000 distinct CDR3 sequences, approximately 31% being singletons. At least ten counts were recorded for this clonotype. The antigen is not known. Breast cancer patients provided tissue from their axillary draining lymph nodes. The TCR comes from a female donor with breast cancer. Some clones in this sample may be carry-over from other donors' samples. The sample comprised axillary lymph node tissue. This chain uses TRBV12-5 with TRBJ2-5, with TRBD2 matching over 11 bases. The CDR3 coding sequence is TGTGCTAGTGGTTTGGCCACACTAGCGGGAGAAGAGACCCAGTACTTC. It is translated as CASGLATLAGEETQYF.